The 12 T cell receptor beta chains in this list originate from one sample, sequenced in a study of T cell responses to AZD1222 COVID-19 vaccine. Assay: immunoSEQ multiplex PCR; the TCRdb copy retains only in-frame clones and omits some. The data contain almost 80,000 clones, approximately 90% of them singletons. The sample here was peripheral blood, taken on day 0 of AZD1222 vaccination. The source of these receptors is an adult in good health.

The rearrangement joins TRBV18 to TRBJ1-6; TRBD1 agrees at 7 bases. The CDR3 is 14 residues long. The germline V gene encodes CDR1 KGHSH and CDR2 LQKENI. Trimming removed 3 bases from V and 9 bases from J; junction bases left unmatched: 5. CDR3 region: CASSPTGVGSPLHF. The CDR3 coding sequence is TGTGCCAGCTCACCCACAGGGGTTGGTTCACCCCTCCACTTT.

In DNA, the CDR3 is TGTGCCAGCAGCTTTCAAGAGACCCAGTACTTC. Amino acids: CASSFQETQYF. J is TRBJ2-5 and V is TRBV2; D uncertain. CDR3 length: 11 residues. Trimming took 6 bases from V and 2 from J, leaving 4 bases between them. Germline V CDR1 and CDR2: SNHLY, FYNNEI.

This clone was recorded once. The chain uses TRBV29-1 and TRBJ1-1; the D gene is possibly TRBD1 (5 bases). V was shortened by 7 bases and J by 0 bases, with 12 bases between the two germline ends. Germline V gives CDR1 SQVTM, CDR2 ANQGSEA. The CDR3 is made up of 13 amino acids. CDR3: CSGRGQLNTEAFF. The DNA of the CDR3 is TGCAGCGGAAGGGGCCAGTTGAACACTGAAGCTTTCTTT.

The chain employs TRBV14 and TRBJ2-1, with D possibly being TRBD2 (6 bases). V gave up 4 bases and J gave up 8 bases, with 9 bases separating them. The CDR3 runs to 12 residues. The germline gives CDR1 SGHDN, CDR2 FVKESK. CDR3 coding DNA: TGTGCCAGCAGCCGAAGCGGGTATGAGCAGTTCTTC. As protein: CASSRSGYEQFF.

The gene calls are TRBV7-9 and TRBJ2-2; perhaps D is TRBD1 or TRBD2 (7 bases each). Germline-derived CDR1 and CDR2 are SEHNR and FQNEAQ (reference sequence). Between the trimmed V and J ends, which lost 5 bases and 5 bases, there was a span of 15 bases. The CDR3 consists of 15 residues. The CDR3 protein is CASSQTGRGTGELFF. DNA of the CDR3: TGTGCCAGCAGCCAGACAGGGAGGGGGACCGGGGAGCTGTTTTTT.

Here the CDR3 DNA reads TGTGCCAGCAGAAAAGGTCGGACGCGAGCGGGCACAGATACGCAGTATTTT. This translates into CASRKGRTRAGTDTQYF. The chain links TRBV13 to TRBJ2-3; D possibly corresponds to TRBD2 (5 bases). CDR1 and CDR2 from the germline V gene are PRHDT and FYEKMQ (reference sequence). V shed 6 bases and J shed 1 base, with 20 bases lying between them. CDR3 size: 17 residues. Combining the CDR3 with reference TRBV13 and TRBJ2-3 gives the whole variable domain AAGVIQSPRHLIKEKRETATLKCYPIPRHDTVYWYQQGPGQDPQFLISFYEKMQSDKGSIPDRFSAQQFSDYHSELNMSSLELGDSALYFCASRKGRTRAGTDTQYFGPGTRLTVL.

The chain is built from TRBV27 and TRBJ2-7; D perhaps matches TRBD2 (6 bases). Germline V lookup: CDR1 MNHEY, CDR2 SMNVEV (reference sequence). V dropped 0 bases and J dropped 6 bases, with 18 bases sitting between them. This CDR3 is 16 amino acids long. The DNA of the CDR3 is TGTGCCAGCAGTTTATCGGGACGGGGGTACGGGGGCGAGCAGTACTTC. Translation gives CASSLSGRGYGGEQYF.

This clone came up a few times. This chain connects TRBV19 to TRBJ2-1, with D perhaps TRBD1 (6 bases). Germline lookup yields CDR1 LNHDA and CDR2 SQIVND (reference sequence). The CDR3 loop spans 14 amino acids. V lost 5 bases, J lost 10 bases, and 18 bases lay in between. CDR3: CASSGQRTAQEQFF. DNA for the CDR3: TGTGCCAGTAGTGGCCAACGGACAGCGCAAGAGCAGTTCTTC.

The rearrangement links TRBV4-2 to TRBJ1-3; D is unclear. Trimming shortened V by 0 bases and J by 0 bases, and 6 bases separated the two germline ends. Germline V CDR1 and CDR2: LGHNA, YNFKEQ. The CDR3 length is 15 residues. This chain's CDR3 is CASSQDGSSGNTIYF. CDR3 nucleotide sequence: TGTGCCAGCAGCCAAGATGGCAGCTCTGGAAACACCATATATTTT.

J is TRBJ1-2 and V is TRBV28; D is undetermined. Germline V gene lookup returns CDR1 MDHEN and CDR2 SYDVKM. This CDR3 has 13 residues. The V gene lost 8 bases and the J gene lost 4 bases, with 14 bases spanning the gap. CDR3 coding DNA: TGTGCCAGCGACGGGGAGGTGGGCTATGGCTACACCTTC. Amino acid sequence: CASDGEVGYGYTF.

V is TRBV9 and J is TRBJ2-6; TRBD1 is a possible D gene (5 bases). Between the trimmed V and J ends, which lost 0 bases and 0 bases, there was a span of 16 bases. The CDR3 covers 19 residues. CDR1 and CDR2 (germline): SGDLS, YYNGEE. DNA for the CDR3: TGTGCCAGCAGCGTAGGTATGCCAGGGTCCAGCTCTGGGGCCAACGTCCTGACTTTC. Translation: CASSVGMPGSSSGANVLTF.

V and J are TRBV2 and TRBJ2-5; TRBD1 matches at 9 bases. This CDR3 region has 15 residues. Germline V gene sequence: CDR1 SNHLY, CDR2 FYNNEI. V was pared by 6 bases and J by 5 bases, with 10 bases of the junction left unmatched. CDR3 sequence: CASRDRGSVGETQYF. CDR3 coding DNA: TGTGCCAGCAGGGACAGGGGAAGTGTCGGCGAGACCCAGTACTTC.